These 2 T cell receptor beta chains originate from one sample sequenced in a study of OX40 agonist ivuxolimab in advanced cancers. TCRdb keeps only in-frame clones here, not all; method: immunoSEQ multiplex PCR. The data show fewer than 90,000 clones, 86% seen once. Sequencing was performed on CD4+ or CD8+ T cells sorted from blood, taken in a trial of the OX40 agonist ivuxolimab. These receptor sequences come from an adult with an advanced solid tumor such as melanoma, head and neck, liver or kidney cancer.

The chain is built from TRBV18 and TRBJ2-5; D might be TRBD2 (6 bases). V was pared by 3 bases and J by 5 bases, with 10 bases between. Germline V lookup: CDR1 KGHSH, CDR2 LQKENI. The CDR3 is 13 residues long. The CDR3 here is CASSPRGGETQYF. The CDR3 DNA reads TGTGCCAGCTCACCCCGAGGAGGGGAGACCCAGTACTTC.

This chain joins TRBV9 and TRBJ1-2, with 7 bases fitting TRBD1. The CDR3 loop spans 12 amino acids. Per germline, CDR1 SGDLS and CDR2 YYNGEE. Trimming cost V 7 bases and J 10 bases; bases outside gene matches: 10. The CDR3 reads CASQGQAGDYTF. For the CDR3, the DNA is TGTGCCAGCCAAGGACAGGCGGGGGACTACACCTTC.